These T cell receptor beta chains were read from a single sample in a study of identical twins' blood T cells. Via MiXCR, TCRdb re-called the 5' RACE reads, giving one row per CDR3 protein. The table has 300,000 to 450,000 distinct CDR3 sequences, over 25% seen once. What was sequenced was PBMCs. These receptors were obtained from a woman aged 18-55 years in good health. Both conserved end residues are part of each CDR3. D genes are given only for firm matches. The listing skips clone size in some rows; elsewhere it reads once, few, many or a size class.

TRBV20-1,-,TRBJ1-1,-,CSASRAPSEVTEAFF
TRBV14,-,TRBJ2-1,-,CASSQGLEYNEQFF
TRBV19,-,TRBJ1-2,few,CASSPRGGGTINYGYTF
TRBV6-2/TRBV6-3,-,TRBJ1-2,-,CASSSRQVRYGYTF
TRBV20-1,-,TRBJ2-3,-,CSASKSTDTQYF
TRBV3-1,-,TRBJ1-5,-,CASSQGLKGDPYNQPQHF
TRBV27,-,TRBJ1-3,-,CASSLYGTGNTIYF
TRBV7-9,TRBD1,TRBJ2-1,-,CASSLIDRENEQFF
TRBV12-3/TRBV12-4,TRBD1,TRBJ1-1,few,CASSSPDREYGTEAFF
TRBV4-3,TRBD2,TRBJ2-2,-,CASSYGLAGTGELFF